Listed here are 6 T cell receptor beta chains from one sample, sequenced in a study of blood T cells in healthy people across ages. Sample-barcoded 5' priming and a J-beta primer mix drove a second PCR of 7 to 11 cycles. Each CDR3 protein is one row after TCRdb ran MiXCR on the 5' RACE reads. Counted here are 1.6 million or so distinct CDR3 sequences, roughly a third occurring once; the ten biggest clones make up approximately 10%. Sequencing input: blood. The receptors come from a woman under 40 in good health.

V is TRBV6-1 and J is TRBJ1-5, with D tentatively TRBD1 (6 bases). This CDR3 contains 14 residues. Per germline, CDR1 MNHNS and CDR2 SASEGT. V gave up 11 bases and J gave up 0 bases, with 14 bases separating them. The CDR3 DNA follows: TGTGCCGCCCAGGGGCAGACTAGCAATCAGCCCCAGCATTTT. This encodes CAAQGQTSNQPQHF.

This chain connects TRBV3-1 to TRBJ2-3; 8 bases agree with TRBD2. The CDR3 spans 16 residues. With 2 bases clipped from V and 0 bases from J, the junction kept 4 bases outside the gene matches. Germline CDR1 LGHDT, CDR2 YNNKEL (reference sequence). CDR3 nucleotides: TGTGCCAGCAGCCAACTAGCGGGTGCTAGCACAGATACGCAGTATTTT. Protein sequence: CASSQLAGASTDTQYF.

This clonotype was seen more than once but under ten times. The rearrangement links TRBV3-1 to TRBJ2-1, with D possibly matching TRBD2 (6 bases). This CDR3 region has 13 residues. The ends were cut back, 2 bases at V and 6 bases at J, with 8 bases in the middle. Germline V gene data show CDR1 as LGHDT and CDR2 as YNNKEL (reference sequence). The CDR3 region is CASSQLAINEQFF. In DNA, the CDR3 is TGTGCCAGCAGCCAACTAGCGATCAATGAGCAGTTCTTC.

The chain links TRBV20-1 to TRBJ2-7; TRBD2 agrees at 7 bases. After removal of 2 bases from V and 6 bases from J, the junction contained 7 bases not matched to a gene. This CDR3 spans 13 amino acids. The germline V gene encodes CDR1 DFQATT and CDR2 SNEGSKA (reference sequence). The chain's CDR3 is CSARSGNGCEQYF. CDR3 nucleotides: TGCAGTGCTAGAAGCGGGAATGGCTGCGAGCAGTACTTC.

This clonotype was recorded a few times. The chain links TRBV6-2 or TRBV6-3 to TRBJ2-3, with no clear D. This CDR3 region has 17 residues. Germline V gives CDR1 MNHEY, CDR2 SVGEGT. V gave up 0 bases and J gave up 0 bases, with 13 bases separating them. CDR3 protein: CASSYSPDVISTDTQYF. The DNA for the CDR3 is TGTGCCAGCAGTTACTCCCCGGACGTAATTAGCACAGATACGCAGTATTTT.

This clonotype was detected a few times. CDR3 nucleotides: TGTGCCAGCAGCCTGACTAGCGGGAGCAACTACGAGCAGTACTTC. This gives the protein CASSLTSGSNYEQYF. The gene calls are TRBV27 and TRBJ2-4; TRBD2 aligns across 12 bases. The closer fit of TRBJ2-7 to the DNA end suggests the J call may be wrong. The germline CDR1 and CDR2 sequences are MNHEY and SMNVEV (reference sequence). There are 15 residues in the CDR3.